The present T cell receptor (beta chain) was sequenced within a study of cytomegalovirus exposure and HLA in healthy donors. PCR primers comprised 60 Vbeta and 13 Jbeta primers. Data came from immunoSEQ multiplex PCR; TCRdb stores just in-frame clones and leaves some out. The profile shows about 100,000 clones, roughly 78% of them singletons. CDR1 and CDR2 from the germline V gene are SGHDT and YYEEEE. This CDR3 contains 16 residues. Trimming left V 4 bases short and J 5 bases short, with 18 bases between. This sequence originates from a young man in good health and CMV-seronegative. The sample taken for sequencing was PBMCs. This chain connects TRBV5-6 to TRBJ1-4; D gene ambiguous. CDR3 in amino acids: CASSTLSRGVNEKLFF. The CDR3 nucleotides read TGTGCCAGCAGCACCCTGAGTCGGGGTGTGAATGAAAAACTGTTTTTT.